Listed here is a single T cell receptor beta chain. No antigen is known for it. These data belong to a study of OX40 agonist ivuxolimab in advanced cancers. Findings of the study overall: At 0.1 to 3.0 mg/kg and by week 6, CD4+ and CD8+ T cells in the blood had expanded clonally. It was also the case that some nonresponders had low normalized T-cell clonal expansion. The 0.1-3.0 mg/kg partial responders had among the lowest clonal expansion. The antigen specificity of the peripheral T cells (those that were expanded) was not determined.

Profiling relied on immunoSEQ multiplex PCR, and the TCRdb table lists in-frame clones only, not all of them. Of 8,500 to 9,000 clones listed, 70% are singletons. Germline assignment: CDR1 SGHNT and CDR2 YYREEE (reference sequence). The V end was cut by 4 bases, the J end by 9 bases, with 11 bases between. This CDR3 has 13 residues. The chain employs TRBV5-4 and TRBJ1-6; D ambiguous. This clonotype originated in an adult with an advanced solid tumor such as melanoma, head and neck, liver or kidney cancer. The specimen comprised CD4+ or CD8+ T cells sorted from blood, sampled in a trial of the OX40 agonist ivuxolimab. CDR3 loop: CASSTWTGSPLHF. The CDR3 DNA is TGTGCCAGCAGCACCTGGACGGGTTCACCCCTCCACTTT.